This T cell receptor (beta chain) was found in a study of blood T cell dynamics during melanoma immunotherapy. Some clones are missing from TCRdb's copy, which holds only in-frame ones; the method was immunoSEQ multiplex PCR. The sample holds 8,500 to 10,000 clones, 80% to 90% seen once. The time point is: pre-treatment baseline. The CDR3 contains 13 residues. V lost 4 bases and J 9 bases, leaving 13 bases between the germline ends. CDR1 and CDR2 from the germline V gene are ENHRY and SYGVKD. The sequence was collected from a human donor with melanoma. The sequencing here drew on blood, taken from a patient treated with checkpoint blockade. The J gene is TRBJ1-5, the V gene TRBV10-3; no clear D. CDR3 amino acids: CAISGTAEGPQHF. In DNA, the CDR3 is TGTGCCATCAGTGGGACGGCCGAAGGGCCCCAGCATTTT.